Sequencing of this T cell receptor beta chain was carried out in a study of molecular identifiers for immune sequencing clone quantification. Whole-study findings and limits: The study reportedly detected spiked Jurkat TCR RNA from one cell among around 1 million naive cells. Underestimation of highly expanded clone sizes could arise where identical TCR molecules share a barcode.

Input for naive CD8 libraries was roughly 17,000 to 1,100,000 sorted cells; the RNA fraction used was 10%, 30% or 50%. Previously described methods and listed TCR primers were employed for the bulk TCR libraries. TCRdb independently ran MiXCR on the PCR reads; one entry per CDR3 protein. Of about 500,000 distinct CDR3 sequences listed, about 26% are singletons. There are a few counts of this clonotype. What it binds is unknown. Input material: naive CD8+ T cells from blood, with Jurkat cell RNA spiked in. The subset: FACS-sorted CD8+CD4-CCR7+CD45RA+ naive T cells. The clonotype comes from a human donor in good health. Some libraries in this study had Jurkat cell RNA spiked in.

CDR3 nucleotides: TGTGCCAGCAGCCCCTATGGGGCTATTATGGCTGAAGCTTTCTTT. This gives the protein CASSPYGAIMAEAFF. This chain connects TRBV6-2 or TRBV6-3 to TRBJ1-1; possibly TRBD1 for D (5 bases). CDR1 and CDR2 (germline): MNHEY, SVGEGT. CDR3 length: 15 residues. V gave up 6 bases and J gave up 6 bases, with 20 bases separating them.